Described below is a single TCR beta chain sequence and its context. Its antigen is not identified. Read data end 3 residues before the CDR3 end; the end is taken from the germline J gene. immunoSEQ multiplex PCR used an average of roughly 1,100 ng genomic DNA. Measured with immunoSEQ multiplex PCR; TCRdb has only the in-frame clones, and not every one. The listing contains tens of thousands of clones. The record originates from a study of T cells in women clearing cervical HPV infection. The wider study: Women with histologically confirmed HPV16-related CIN3 or worse, 2 with invasive cancer, served as cases. Controls gave blood once infection was undetectable; cases at lesion identification.

General observations from the study: A classifier using richness and V gene abundances reached an AUC of around 0.83.

The germline gives CDR1 SNHLY, CDR2 FYNNEI. Unmatched junction bases numbered 3, after V lost 4 bases and J lost 2 bases. The CDR3 runs 14 residues. V and J are TRBV2 and TRBJ1-2; 8 bases match TRBD1. This clonotype was sampled from a woman aged 18-70 years with a cervical HPV16 infection that either progressed to CIN3+ or cleared (not recorded which). Source material: blood buffy coat. The sequenced CDR3 bases are TGTGCCAGCAGTGCCGGACAGGGCAACTATGGC. Encoded protein: CASSAGQGNYG. The complete CDR3 reads CASSAGQGNYGYTF.